The next 18 T cell receptor beta chains were all read from a single sample in a study of response to subunit inactivated influenza vaccine. Each CDR3 protein is one row after TCRdb ran MiXCR on the RT-PCR reads. The repertoire holds hundreds of thousands of distinct CDR3 sequences, with 15% to 19% as singletons. The sequenced sample was PBMCs from blood, obtained 11 to 12 days after vaccination. Every receptor here comes from a man aged 45 to 65 who received an inactivated influenza vaccine.

The chain is built from TRBV7-9 and TRBJ2-1, with TRBD1 as a possible D gene (6 bases). The germline V gene has CDR1 SEHNR and CDR2 FQNEAQ (reference sequence). This CDR3 is built from 16 residues. Trimming took off 5 bases at V and 0 bases at J, with 14 bases between the two ends. Here the CDR3 DNA reads TGTGCCAGCAGCGATAGACAGGTACTCTCCTACAATGAGCAGTTCTTC. Encoded protein: CASSDRQVLSYNEQFF.

The table lists this clonotype with a few counts. The genes are TRBV5-1 and TRBJ1-1; 9 bases agree with TRBD1. V shed 7 bases, J shed 6 bases, and the junction held 4 bases outside the gene matches. The CDR3 is made up of 12 amino acids. Germline CDR1 SGHRS, CDR2 YFSETQ. The CDR3: CASRQGGAEAFF. CDR3 in DNA: TGCGCCAGCCGACAGGGGGGGGCTGAAGCTTTCTTT.

The rearrangement joins TRBV9 to TRBJ2-7, with D uncertain. Trimming took 0 bases from V and 4 from J, leaving 17 bases between them. The CDR3 has 16 amino acids. From germline, CDR1 is SGDLS and CDR2 YYNGEE. As DNA, the CDR3 is TGTGCCAGCAGCGTAGCAGTCGGCTCCTCTAGGTACGAGCAGTACTTC. This translates into CASSVAVGSSRYEQYF.

The chain is built from TRBV5-1 and TRBJ1-1, with D maybe TRBD1 (5 bases). Per germline, CDR1 SGHRS and CDR2 YFSETQ. V was clipped by 4 bases and J by 7 bases, with 11 bases between them. This CDR3 spans 12 amino acids. CDR3 sequence (DNA): TGCGCCAGCAGCGTACCGGGGGGTGAAGCTTTCTTT. As protein: CASSVPGGEAFF.

The chain carries TRBV5-6 and TRBJ2-7; D remains unclear. V lost 2 bases, J lost 0 bases, and 9 bases lay in between. The CDR3 is 14 residues long. The germline CDR1 and CDR2 sequences are SGHDT and YYEEEE. CDR3 region: CASSFRQSSYEQYF. CDR3 nucleotides: TGTGCCAGCAGCTTTCGGCAGAGCTCCTACGAGCAGTACTTC.

The V gene is TRBV12-3 or TRBV12-4, the J gene TRBJ2-5; 11 bases are a match to TRBD2. The CDR3 is made up of 16 amino acids. Losses at the gene ends were 3 bases for V and 1 base for J; bases not matched to a gene: 4. The CDR3 DNA is TGTGCCAGCAGTTTCAACCTAGCGGGGGGCCAAGAGACCCAGTACTTC. Amino acid sequence: CASSFNLAGGQETQYF.

V usage is TRBV11-3 and J usage is TRBJ2-7; D is perhaps TRBD1 (5 bases). Per the germline V gene, CDR1 is SGHNT and CDR2 is YENEEA. CDR3 length equals 15 residues. V was trimmed by 1 base and J by 2 bases, leaving 12 bases between them. CDR3 in amino acids: CASSLASGIAYEQYF. CDR3 bases: TGTGCCAGCAGCTTAGCATCAGGGATAGCCTACGAGCAGTACTTC.

The V gene is TRBV20-1, the J gene TRBJ2-6; TRBD1 might be the D (5 bases). Per germline, CDR1 DFQATT and CDR2 SNEGSKA (reference sequence). The CDR3 totals 16 residues. V lost 6 bases and J 0 bases, leaving 15 bases between the germline ends. CDR3 DNA: TGCAGTGCCAGCCCAGGGCCTCCCTCTGGGGCCAACGTCCTGACTTTC. It codes for CSASPGPPSGANVLTF.

This clonotype was seen ten or more times. The chain has TRBV29-1 and TRBJ2-5; 7 bases map to TRBD1. V shed 6 bases and J 4 bases; nucleotides not matched to a gene: 8. There are 13 residues in the CDR3. Looked up from germline, CDR1 is SQVTM and CDR2 is ANQGSEA. In nucleotides, the CDR3 is TGCAGCGTAGAGGGGACAGCCCGAGAGACCCAGTACTTC. It yields the protein CSVEGTARETQYF.

The sample holds a few counts of this clonotype. V is TRBV2 and J is TRBJ2-1; maybe TRBD2 (5 bases). The CDR3 totals 15 residues. The ends were cut back, 4 bases at V and 0 bases at J, with 10 bases in the middle. Germline V CDR1 and CDR2: SNHLY, FYNNEI. CDR3 amino acids: CASSAGVSSYNEQFF. CDR3 nucleotide sequence: TGTGCCAGCAGTGCCGGGGTTAGCTCCTACAATGAGCAGTTCTTC.

This CDR3 is CASSSPRVNVLTF. The CDR3 DNA is TGTGCCAGCAGCTCCCCAAGGGTGAACGTCCTGACTTTC. This chain connects TRBV7-6 to TRBJ2-6; D gene uncertain. Germline CDR1 SGHVS, CDR2 FNYEAQ. The germline V and J ends were trimmed by 4 bases and 10 bases, with 11 bases remaining between them. CDR3 size: 13 residues.

J is TRBJ1-6 and V is TRBV12-3 or TRBV12-4, with 7 positions matching TRBD1. The junction had 7 bases not matched to a gene; V was cut back by 7 bases and J by 7 bases. This CDR3 spans 14 amino acids. This chain's CDR3 is CASNRGVGNSPLHF. The CDR3 DNA reads TGTGCCAGCAACAGGGGAGTAGGGAATTCACCCCTCCACTTT.

The J gene is TRBJ1-4, the V gene TRBV7-2; 8 bases are a match to TRBD1. CDR3 length: 15 residues. J gave up 1 base and V 5 bases, and 3 bases lay outside the gene matches. The germline V gene encodes CDR1 SGHTA and CDR2 FQGNSA. CDR3 nucleotides: TGTGCCAGCAGCGGCAGGGGGCAAACTAATGAAAAACTGTTTTTT. The encoded protein is CASSGRGQTNEKLFF. Filled out from reference TRBV7-2 and TRBJ1-4, the complete variable domain reads GAGVSQSPSNKVTEKGKDVELRCDPISGHTALYWYRQSLGQGLEFLIYFQGNSAPDKSGLPSDRFSAERTGGSVSTLTIQRTQQEDSAVYLCASSGRGQTNEKLFFGSGTQLSVL.

This clonotype was seen only once. The chain couples TRBV24-1 to TRBJ1-1; D call uncertain. Germline V lookup: CDR1 KGHDR, CDR2 SFDVKD. CDR3 length equals 13 residues. The V end was cut by 3 bases, the J end by 7 bases, with 11 bases between. The CDR3 sequence: CATSDLDRDEAFF. The CDR3 region has the DNA TGTGCCACCAGTGATCTCGACCGAGATGAAGCTTTCTTT.

This clonotype was picked up many times. Here the CDR3 reads CASSEQGHGNEQFF. In DNA form, the CDR3 reads TGTGCCAGCAGTGAACAGGGTCATGGCAATGAGCAGTTCTTC. The chain is built from TRBV2 and TRBJ2-1, with a weak D call TRBD1 (5 bases). Germline values: CDR1 SNHLY, CDR2 FYNNEI. The CDR3 contains 14 residues. V lost 2 bases and J 6 bases, leaving 11 bases between the germline ends.

The chain is built from TRBV10-3 and TRBJ2-7, with TRBD2 as a possible D gene (7 bases). CDR1 is ENHRY and CDR2 is SYGVKD in the germline V gene. CDR3 length: 13 amino acids. V was trimmed by 8 bases and J by 3 bases, leaving 14 bases between them. CDR3: CAIGGGANYEQYF. The CDR3 DNA follows: TGTGCCATCGGGGGGGGGGCAAACTACGAGCAGTACTTC.

V and J are TRBV6-1 and TRBJ2-1, with 7 bases matching TRBD2. The CDR3 is 14 amino acids. In germline, CDR1 is MNHNS, CDR2 SASEGT. With V trimmed by 7 bases and J by 9 bases, 12 bases remained unmatched. In DNA, the CDR3 is TGTGCCAGCACCCGACGGGGCGGGAGCAGTGAGCAGTTCTTC. It specifies CASTRRGGSSEQFF.

The chain combines TRBV9 with TRBJ2-1; 9 bases agree with TRBD2. Germline lookup yields CDR1 SGDLS and CDR2 YYNGEE. V gave up 4 bases and J gave up 4 bases; unmatched junction bases: 12. The CDR3 contains 17 residues. CDR3 coding DNA: TGTGCCAGCAGCCTCCATCTGGCGGGGGGGCCTTACAATGAGCAGTTCTTC. Its translation is CASSLHLAGGPYNEQFF. The whole variable domain, remainder taken from reference TRBV9 and TRBJ2-1, is DSGVTQTPKHLITATGQRVTLRCSPRSGDLSVYWYQQSLDQGLQFLIQYYNGEERAKGNILERFSAQQFPDLHSELNLSSLELGDSALYFCASSLHLAGGPYNEQFFGPGTRLTVL.